This record looks at one T cell receptor beta chain sequence and its context. No antigen is known for it. Trimming cost V 8 bases and J 4 bases, with 11 bases left between them. Per germline, CDR1 MNHEY and CDR2 SVGAGI. The CDR3 has 12 residues. The record originates from a study of cytomegalovirus exposure and HLA in healthy donors. Whole-study findings and limits: High specificity and sensitivity for cytomegalovirus status were reported for the classifier.

PCR involved 60 Vbeta and 13 Jbeta primers. This table comes from immunoSEQ multiplex PCR, and its TCRdb copy is limited to in-frame clones, with some not included. The table lists about 160,000 clones, roughly 87% of them singletons. This clonotype originated in a woman aged 30 to 39 in good health and CMV-seronegative. Specimen: PBMCs. The chain carries TRBV6-5 and TRBJ1-2; no definite D call. CDR3 sequence (DNA): TGTGCCAGCCGGAGGGAGAGCTATGGCTACACCTTC. Protein product: CASRRESYGYTF.